The clone carrying this TCR beta chain was detected ten times or more. What it recognizes is unknown. This sample is part of a study of T-cell memory formation after mild COVID-19. The overall study: In these data, TCR clusters were largely donor specific.

Findings and caveats of the study: CD4+ clones that contracted lay mainly in CM and EM; CD8+ ones lay in EMRA.

Using constant-segment primers, 5'RACE produced TCR alpha and TCR beta cDNA libraries carrying sample barcodes and UMIs. TCRdb fed the 5' RACE reads into MiXCR, producing one record per CDR3 protein. The sample records some 150,000 distinct CDR3 sequences, 20% to 25% being singletons. After removal of 7 bases from V and 5 bases from J, the junction contained 5 bases not matched to a gene. The CDR3 totals 13 residues. This receptor was identified in an adult woman who had mild COVID-19 (a few samples of this study predate the infection). Cell type and time point are not known. The sequenced material came from PBMCs or a T cell subset sorted from them (not recorded which). The rearrangement links TRBV12-3 or TRBV12-4 to TRBJ1-1, with 9 bases lining up with TRBD1. The CDR3 region is CASTGGQGTEAFF. As DNA, the CDR3 is TGTGCCAGCACCGGGGGACAGGGAACTGAAGCTTTCTTT.